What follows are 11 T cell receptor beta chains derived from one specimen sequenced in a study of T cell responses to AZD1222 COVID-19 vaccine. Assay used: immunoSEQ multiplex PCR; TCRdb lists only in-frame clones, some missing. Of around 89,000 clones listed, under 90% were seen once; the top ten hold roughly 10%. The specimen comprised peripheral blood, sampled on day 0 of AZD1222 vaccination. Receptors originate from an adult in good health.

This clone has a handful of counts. DNA for the CDR3: TGTGCCAGTAGGTCACCGGGACAGGCGGACTCTGGAAACACCATATATTTT. Encoded protein: CASRSPGQADSGNTIYF. The rearrangement joins TRBV19 to TRBJ1-3, with TRBD1 identical over 8 bases. Unmatched junction bases numbered 10, after V lost 6 bases and J lost 0 bases. Germline values: CDR1 LNHDA, CDR2 SQIVND (reference sequence). CDR3 length: 17 amino acids.

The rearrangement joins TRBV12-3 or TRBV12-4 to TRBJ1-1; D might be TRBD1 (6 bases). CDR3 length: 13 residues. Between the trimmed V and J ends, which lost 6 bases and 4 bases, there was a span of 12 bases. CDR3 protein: CASSPTRGTEAFF. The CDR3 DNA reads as TGTGCCAGCAGCCCAACCAGGGGCACTGAAGCTTTCTTT.

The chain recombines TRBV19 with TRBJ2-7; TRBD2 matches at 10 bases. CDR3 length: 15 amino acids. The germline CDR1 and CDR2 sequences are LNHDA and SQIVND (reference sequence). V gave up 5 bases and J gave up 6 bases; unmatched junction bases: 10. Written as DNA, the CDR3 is TGTGCCAGTAGTCCTCTCCTAGCGGGAGATGGCGAGCAGTACTTC. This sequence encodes CASSPLLAGDGEQYF.

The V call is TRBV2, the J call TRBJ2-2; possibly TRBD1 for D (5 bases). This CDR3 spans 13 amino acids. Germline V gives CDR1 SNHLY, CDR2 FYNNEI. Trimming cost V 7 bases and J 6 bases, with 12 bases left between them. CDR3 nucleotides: TGTGCCAGCAATGCCGCAGGGCCCGGGGAGCTGTTTTTT. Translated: CASNAAGPGELFF.

CDR3: CASSLGTSAPHEQFF. The DNA of the CDR3 is TGCGCCAGCAGCTTGGGGACTAGCGCTCCCCATGAGCAGTTCTTC. The chain carries TRBV5-1 and TRBJ2-1; 9 nucleotides align to TRBD2. Germline V gene sequence: CDR1 SGHRS, CDR2 YFSETQ. V trimming: 0 bases; J trimming: 8 bases; junction bases outside the gene matches: 6. CDR3 length: 15 amino acids.

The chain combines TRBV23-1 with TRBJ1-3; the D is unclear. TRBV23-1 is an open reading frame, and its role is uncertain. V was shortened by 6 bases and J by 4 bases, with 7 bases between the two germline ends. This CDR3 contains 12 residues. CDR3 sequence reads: CASSILGNTIYF. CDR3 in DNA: TGCGCCAGCAGCATCCTAGGAAACACCATATATTTT.

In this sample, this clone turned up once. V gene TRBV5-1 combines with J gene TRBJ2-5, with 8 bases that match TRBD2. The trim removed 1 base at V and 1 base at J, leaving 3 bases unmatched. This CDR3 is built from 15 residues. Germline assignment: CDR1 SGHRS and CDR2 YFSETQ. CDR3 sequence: CASSLSSGLQETQYF. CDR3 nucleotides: TGCGCCAGCAGCTTGTCTAGCGGGCTCCAAGAGACCCAGTACTTC.

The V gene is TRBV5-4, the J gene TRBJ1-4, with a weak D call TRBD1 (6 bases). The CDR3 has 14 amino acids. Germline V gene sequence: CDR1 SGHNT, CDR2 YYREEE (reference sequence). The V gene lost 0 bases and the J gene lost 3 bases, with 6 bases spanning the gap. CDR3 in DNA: TGTGCCAGCAGCTTGGGACAGGCTAATGAAAAACTGTTTTTT. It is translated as CASSLGQANEKLFF.

The CDR3 sequence: CASSLEGYSYEQYF. Written as DNA, the CDR3 is TGTGCCAGCAGCTTAGAGGGCTACTCCTACGAGCAGTACTTC. The chain employs TRBV7-2 and TRBJ2-7; no clear D. CDR1 SGHTA and CDR2 FQGNSA come from the germline V gene. This CDR3 is built from 14 residues. The V end was cut by 1 base, the J end by 0 bases, with 7 bases between.

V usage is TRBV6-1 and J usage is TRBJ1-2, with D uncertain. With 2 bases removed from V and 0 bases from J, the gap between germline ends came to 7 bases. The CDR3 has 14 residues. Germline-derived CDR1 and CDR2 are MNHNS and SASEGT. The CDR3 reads CASSETRANYGYTF. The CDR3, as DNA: TGTGCCAGCAGTGAAACGAGAGCTAACTATGGCTACACCTTC.

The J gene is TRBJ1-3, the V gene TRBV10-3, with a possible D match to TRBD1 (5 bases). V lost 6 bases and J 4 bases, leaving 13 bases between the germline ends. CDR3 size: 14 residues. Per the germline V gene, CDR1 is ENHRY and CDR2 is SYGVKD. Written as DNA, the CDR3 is TGTGCCATCAGGGTGGGAGGGGTCGGAAACACCATATATTTT. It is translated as CAIRVGGVGNTIYF.